The clone carrying this TCR beta chain was picked up a small number of times. What it recognizes is unknown. Each CDR3 protein is one row after TCRdb ran MiXCR on the RT-PCR reads. The data contain approximately 700,000 distinct CDR3 sequences, less than 20% of them singletons. This sample was taken from a study of response to subunit inactivated influenza vaccine. Study-wide results and limits: The authors offered the suggestion that each seasonal influenza vaccination recruits few new T cells.

V was shortened by 3 bases and J by 2 bases, with 14 bases between the two germline ends. This CDR3 has 15 amino acids. The clonotype originates from a man in his forties or fifties who received an inactivated influenza vaccine. The chain uses TRBV12-3 or TRBV12-4 and TRBJ2-7, with D perhaps matching TRBD2 (6 bases). Sequenced material: PBMCs from blood, taken 11 to 12 days after vaccination. This CDR3 reads CASSFGTSNPYEQYF. CDR3 DNA: TGTGCCAGCAGTTTCGGGACTTCTAATCCCTACGAGCAGTACTTC.